This entry concerns a single TCR beta chain. There is no known antigen for this receptor. Base qualities are not at hand, and no much larger clone is one base apart. The CDR3 sequence holds 13 residues, the cysteine and phenylalanine included. The retained sequence is limited to the CDR3, 39 bases, with the frame set at the first base. Trimming costs V 5 bases and J 7 bases, and their ends lie 12 bases apart. CDR1 is given as SGHTA and CDR2 as FQGNSA, both from the germline V gene. This sample was taken from a study of neurological immune-mediated disorders (dated by TCRdb to about 2019). Study-wide context: Peripheral blood TCR-beta repertoires from patients with HTLV-I-associated myelopathy (HAM/TSP), patients with multiple sclerosis, and healthy controls were compared in the study using UMI-based sequencing. Technical triplicate libraries were sequenced to precisely calculate the variability in frequency of each individual clone. Longitudinal samples, technical triplicates and paired sorted CD4+ and CD8+ T-cell subsets, alongside PBMC samples, were included among the roughly 97 TCR-beta libraries. The cohort was made up of 68 subjects, consisting of around 14 HAM/TSP patients, roughly 35 multiple sclerosis patients and around 20 healthy controls. On the study overall, not on this receptor specifically: The highest TCR clonal expansion was observed in HAM/TSP patients, whereas the lowest was observed in MS patients, even when compared with healthy controls. No identical CDR3 amino acid sequences were shared among expanded clones across subjects, suggesting private TCR-beta repertoires in all groups.

The sample's time point, from its label and the paper: technical triplicate 2. Unsorted PBMC libraries were generated from 2 million PBMCs stored in RNAlater at -80 °C until RNA extraction. Peripheral blood was subjected to Ficoll-Hypaque density gradient centrifugation to isolate PBMCs, which were then cryopreserved in liquid nitrogen. To synthesize cDNA, template-switch 5'RACE was performed with a primer carrying a 10-nucleotide random unique molecular identifier so that each TCR transcript was tagged. Every sequencing run covered 15-18 subjects and yielded more than 160 million TCR-beta sequences. Total RNA was extracted with the RNeasy kit. Using the KAPA Real-time Library Amplification kit, TCR-beta VDJ regions were amplified with primers for the TCR constant region and the 5'RACE anchor. Sample indexes and Illumina adaptors were added in a first PCR, after which library yield was increased in a second PCR. The roughly 650 bp TCR product was size-selected on a 2% E-gel SizeSelection system after Ampure bead purification. Before pooling, libraries had their quality checked on a Bioanalyzer, their concentration measured with Qubit, and their quantity determined with the Kapa Library Quantification kit. Paired-end 2 x 150 bp sequencing of the libraries was performed on an Illumina HiSeq 2500. To increase sequence diversity, about 23-32% phiX was spiked into each library pool. Processing in the source paper ran as follows. The quality-filtered reads were processed with the UMI-based MiGEC pipeline, whose error correction step removed more than 80% of the raw TCR sequences. VDJ genes were aligned to IMGT germline references, and clonotypes were defined by unique CDR3 amino acid sequence plus V-J genes. Clonal expansion, Shannon diversity, and CDR3 relatedness (CalcPairwiseDistances, ClusterSamples) were evaluated with VDJtools, and phylogenetic trees were built with CLCbio workbench. Using coefficient-of-variation modelling across technical triplicates, the study counted a clone as expanded if it had at least 8 unique UMIs. In-frame beta chains were kept once TCRdb had trimmed the public reads at Q25 with fastp and called clones with MiXCR. Merged by CDR3 protein, the rows form single entries marked with the most common genes and DNA. TCRdb assigned the V and J calls; the authors' analysis was not used. In this sample the table shows about 59,000 distinct CDR3 sequences, nearly 25% of which occur a single time. Clones ranked in the top ten supply roughly 4.5% of the sample.

Sequences were obtained from PBMCs. Rearrangement joined TRBV7-2 to TRBJ2-1; perhaps TRBD2 is the D gene, with 6 bases matching. This receptor was taken from a man between 60 and 70 years old with HTLV-1-associated myelopathy (HAM/TSP). The CDR3 reads CASSPGTENEQFF. The base sequence is TGTGCCAGCAGCCCAGGGACTGAGAATGAGCAGTTCTTC.